The 20 T cell receptor beta chains given below trace back to one sample, sequenced in a study of T cells expressing NK-cell markers. Following a re-call of the 5' RACE reads, TCRdb has one entry per CDR3 protein and lacks DNA. The table gives about 540,000 distinct CDR3 sequences; the top ten clones make up roughly 3.4% of it. The source material was blood T cells: a sorted CD56 or NKG2C T cell subset, CD4+ or CD8+ T cells, or bulk PBMC T cells (not recorded which). All receptors derive from a man between 18 and 35 years old in good health.

The rearrangement uses TRBV29-1 and TRBJ2-1; TCRdb indicates TRBD2, and absent DNA this call remains unverified. Germline CDR1 and CDR2: SQVTM and ANQGSEA. This CDR3 comprises 15 residues. This chain's CDR3 is CSVPTGTSTTYEQFF.

The CDR3 region is CSASYPSGSKGEQFF. The V gene is TRBV20-1, the J gene TRBJ2-1; TCRdb lists TRBD2, though no DNA is available to test this call. The CDR3 extends over 15 amino acids. Per the germline V gene, CDR1 is DFQATT and CDR2 is SNEGSKA (reference sequence).

The chain recombines TRBV21-1 with TRBJ2-2; as DNA is missing, the TRBD2 call by TCRdb cannot be tested. TRBV21-1 is deemed a pseudogene. CDR3 size: 18 residues. CDR3 sequence reads: CASSKALSGREGTGELFF.

V usage is TRBV30 and J usage is TRBJ1-3; the D call from TCRdb, TRBD1, cannot be confirmed without DNA. This CDR3 has 14 residues. CDR1 and CDR2 (germline): GTSNPN, SVGIG (reference sequence). Here the CDR3 reads CAWGRRLSGNTIYF. Full variable domain (outside the CDR3, taken from reference TRBV30 and TRBJ1-3): SQTIHQWPATLVQPVGSPLSLECTVEGTSNPNLYWYRQAAGRGLQLLFYSVGIGQISSEVPQNLSASRPQDRQFILSSKKLLLSDSGFYLCAWGRRLSGNTIYFGEGSWLTVV.

This rearrangement joins TRBV11-3 to TRBJ2-6; no DNA is available, so the TRBD1 call from TCRdb remains unchecked. The CDR3 loop spans 16 amino acids. Germline loops: CDR1 SGHNT, CDR2 YENEEA. The CDR3 reads CASSHLTGARANVLTF.

The gene calls are TRBV12-3 or TRBV12-4 and TRBJ2-5; checking the TCRdb D call of TRBD1 is not possible without DNA. CDR3 size: 14 residues. The CDR3 protein is CASNPTGYLETQYF.

The chain is built from TRBV7-9 and TRBJ2-2. Germline CDR1 is SEHNR and CDR2 is FQNEAQ (reference sequence). The CDR3 covers 13 residues. CDR3 region: CASSLESRFLLFF.

The chain is built from TRBV20-1 and TRBJ2-3; the TCRdb D gene call, TRBD2, has no DNA to confirm it. Germline assignment: CDR1 DFQATT and CDR2 SNEGSKA (reference sequence). The CDR3 loop spans 16 amino acids. The CDR3 reads CSASPVVRGNTDTQYF.

The chain is built from TRBV6-5 and TRBJ2-3; TCRdb's D call, TRBD1, is unchecked because there is no DNA. The CDR3 runs to 13 residues. Germline assignment: CDR1 MNHEY and CDR2 SVGAGI. The CDR3 sequence is CASSYRDPLPQYF.

J is TRBJ1-3 and V is TRBV12-3 or TRBV12-4; TCRdb's assignment of TRBD1 cannot be checked, as there is no DNA. CDR3 length: 14 residues. The CDR3 spells CASKVGRTENTIYF.

The V and J genes are TRBV7-2 and TRBJ2-2. CDR3 length: 15 residues. Germline V gives CDR1 SGHTA, CDR2 FQGNSA. CDR3 in amino acids: CASSLRVSNTGELFF.

The CDR3 protein is CASSQADLTRTEAFF. V is TRBV4-1 and J is TRBJ1-1. Per the germline V gene, CDR1 is MGHRA and CDR2 is YSYEKL. This CDR3 comprises 15 residues.

The chain combines TRBV12-3 or TRBV12-4 with TRBJ2-4; TCRdb calls TRBD1, which cannot be checked without DNA. The CDR3 extends over 12 amino acids. This CDR3 reads CASSGGGNIQYF.

This chain uses TRBV30 with TRBJ2-6; TCRdb gives TRBD1 as the D gene, but with no DNA this cannot be confirmed. The CDR3 is 16 amino acids. From germline, CDR1 is GTSNPN and CDR2 SVGIG (reference sequence). The CDR3 loop is CAWSDAPFSGANVLTF.

The chain carries TRBV12-3 or TRBV12-4 and TRBJ2-4; TCRdb calls TRBD2, which cannot be checked without DNA. This CDR3 region has 19 residues. This chain's CDR3 is CASSLPSPPTSSGVSIQYF.

The CDR3 loop is CASRGDGDRAYQPQHF. The chain has TRBV28 and TRBJ1-5; checking the TCRdb D call of TRBD1 is not possible without DNA. The CDR3 extends over 16 amino acids. Germline V gene sequence: CDR1 MDHEN, CDR2 SYDVKM.

The chain recombines TRBV7-9 with TRBJ1-5; TCRdb calls TRBD1, which cannot be checked without DNA. This CDR3 has 14 residues. CDR1 and CDR2 (germline): SEHNR, FQNEAQ (reference sequence). The CDR3 loop is CASTNRGGDQPQHF. Full variable domain (missing parts from reference TRBV7-9 and TRBJ1-5): DTGVSQNPRHKITKRGQNVTFRCDPISEHNRLYWYRQTLGQGPEFLTYFQNEAQLEKSRLLSDRFSAERPKGSFSTLEIQRTEQGDSAMYLCASTNRGGDQPQHFGDGTRLSIL.

V is TRBV11-2 and J is TRBJ1-3. The germline V gene has CDR1 SGHAT and CDR2 FQNNGV. This CDR3 contains 15 residues. CDR3 loop: CASNSGLATGNTIYF.

V and J are TRBV7-9 and TRBJ2-1; without DNA, the TCRdb call of TRBD2 cannot be checked. This CDR3 region has 16 residues. In germline, CDR1 is SEHNR, CDR2 FQNEAQ (reference sequence). The CDR3 is CASSGVSGRDYNEQFF. The whole variable domain, remainder taken from reference TRBV7-9 and TRBJ2-1, is DTGVSQNPRHKITKRGQNVTFRCDPISEHNRLYWYRQTLGQGPEFLTYFQNEAQLEKSRLLSDRFSAERPKGSFSTLEIQRTEQGDSAMYLCASSGVSGRDYNEQFFGPGTRLTVL.

The chain recombines TRBV30 with TRBJ1-1. Germline V CDR1 and CDR2: GTSNPN, SVGIG (reference sequence). The CDR3 covers 11 residues. The CDR3 reads CAWAMGTEAFF.